Listed below are T cell receptor beta chains from one sample, sequenced in a study of cytomegalovirus exposure and HLA in healthy donors. Sequenced by immunoSEQ multiplex PCR; TCRdb stores in-frame clones only, minus some. The sample yields about 230,000 clones, roughly 85% seen once. Sample: PBMCs. The receptors were sampled from a girl aged 2-10 years in good health and CMV-seronegative. CDR3s include the opening cysteine and the closing phenylalanine or tryptophan. A D gene is named only where the DNA matches it firmly. The size entry is marked missing in some rows and otherwise reads once, few, many or a size class.

j_gene	abundance	v_gene	d_gene	CDR3aa	CDR3nt
TRBJ2-1	NA	TRBV4-1	NA	CASSQGSHPVDEQFF	TGCGCCAGCAGCCAAGGTTCCCACCCGGTGGATGAGCAGTTCTTC
TRBJ2-3	NA	TRBV27	NA	CASSGEGEGGDTQYF	TGTGCCAGCAGTGGAGAGGGGGAGGGTGGAGATACGCAGTATTTT
TRBJ2-1	NA	TRBV7-6	TRBD1	CASSTRQGWEQFF	TGTGCCAGCAGCACGAGACAGGGCTGGGAGCAGTTCTTC
TRBJ1-1	NA	TRBV7-2	TRBD1	CASSLAGGRTEAFF	TGTGCCAGCAGCTTGGCAGGGGGCCGGACTGAAGCTTTCTTT
TRBJ1-4	few	TRBV7-2	NA	CASSVPGQYEKLFF	TGTGCCAGCAGCGTCCCGGGACAATATGAAAAACTGTTTTTT
TRBJ2-5	NA	TRBV19	TRBD2	CASSWTSGSNRQTQYF	TGTGCCAGTAGTTGGACTAGCGGGAGTAATCGGCAGACCCAGTACTTC
TRBJ2-7	NA	TRBV27	NA	CASSIQGYEQYF	TGTGCCAGCAGTATTCAGGGCTACGAGCAGTACTTC
TRBJ2-7	NA	TRBV27	TRBD1	CASSWTGPYEQYF	TGTGCCAGCAGTTGGACAGGGCCCTACGAGCAGTACTTC
TRBJ2-5	once	TRBV11-2	NA	CASSLSGMGETQYF	TGTGCCAGCAGCTTATCGGGAATGGGAGAGACCCAGTACTTC
TRBJ2-1	few	TRBV6-6	TRBD2	CASSILAGGPFEQFF	TGTGCCAGCAGCATACTAGCGGGAGGGCCATTTGAGCAGTTCTTC
TRBJ1-5	NA	TRBV18	NA	CASSLNRDQPQHF	TGTGCCAGCTCACTAAACAGGGATCAGCCCCAGCATTTT
TRBJ2-7	NA	TRBV7-9	NA	CASTKGAYEQYF	TGTGCCAGCACCAAAGGGGCCTACGAGCAGTACTTC
TRBJ1-5	NA	TRBV6-1	TRBD1	CASSARDRGANQPQHF	TGTGCCAGCAGTGCCCGCGACAGGGGGGCCAATCAGCCCCAGCATTTT
TRBJ1-5	NA	TRBV19	NA	CASTQEGRGGYQPQHF	TGTGCCAGTACCCAGGAAGGGCGAGGGGGATATCAGCCCCAGCATTTT
TRBJ2-5	NA	TRBV5-6	NA	CASSFDSRETQYF	TGTGCCAGCAGCTTTGACAGCCGAGAGACCCAGTACTTC
TRBJ1-6	once	TRBV6-4	TRBD1	CASSVAGGDSPLHF	TGTGCCAGCAGTGTAGCAGGGGGAGATTCACCCCTCCACTTT
TRBJ2-5	NA	TRBV5-6	TRBD2	CASGWLAGVETQYF	TGTGCCAGCGGCTGGCTAGCGGGTGTTGAGACCCAGTACTTC
TRBJ2-1	few	TRBV7-3	NA	CASSLGLVSYNEQFF	TGTGCCAGCAGCTTAGGGCTCGTATCCTACAATGAGCAGTTCTTC
TRBJ2-7	few	TRBV4-1	TRBD1	CASSQGGTGTEQYF	TGCGCCAGCAGCCAAGGCGGGACAGGGACCGAGCAGTACTTC
TRBJ1-6	NA	TRBV5-6	NA	CASSLDSRLEGPLHF	TGTGCCAGCAGCTTGGACAGTCGTTTGGAGGGACCCCTCCACTTT
TRBJ2-7	NA	TRBV29-1	TRBD1	CSCIGTGSYEQYF	TGCAGCTGTATTGGGACAGGGAGCTACGAGCAGTACTTC
TRBJ2-3	NA	TRBV5-4	TRBD2	CASSFDTSSGDTQYF	TGTGCCAGCAGCTTTGACACCTCTAGCGGAGATACGCAGTATTTT
TRBJ2-3	NA	TRBV27	TRBD2	CASSFSGGSTDTQYF	TGTGCCAGCAGTTTTAGCGGGGGGAGCACAGATACGCAGTATTTT
TRBJ1-5	NA	TRBV28	NA	CASGRDNNQPQHF	TGTGCCTCAGGTCGGGACAACAATCAGCCCCAGCATTTT